The 32 T cell receptor beta chains below were found in one sample sequenced in a study of brain T cells in children with intractable seizures. The data were produced by immunoSEQ multiplex PCR, yet TCRdb's version contains in-frame clones alone and is incomplete. The sample contains tens of thousands of clones, more than 80% of which appear only once. Sequences were derived from peripheral blood, sampled at surgery. Receptor source: a girl aged 2 to 9 with tuberous sclerosis and intractable seizures.

V and J are TRBV6-5 and TRBJ2-7, with D possibly being TRBD2 (6 bases). The germline CDR1 and CDR2 sequences are MNHEY and SVGAGI. The CDR3 extends over 12 amino acids. Deletions cut 5 bases from V and 5 bases from J, with 10 bases between. The CDR3 sequence: CASSHSGDEQYV. In nucleotides, the CDR3 is TGTGCCAGCAGTCATTCGGGGGACGAGCAGTACGTC.

The chain carries TRBV7-2 and TRBJ1-2; TRBD1 might be the D (5 bases). The CDR3 sequence is 15 residues long. V shed 5 bases and J shed 3 bases, with 16 bases lying between them. The V gene's germline CDR1 is SGHTA and CDR2 FQGNSA. The CDR3 DNA is TGTGCCAGCAGCCCCCGGTTCAGGGCGGACTATGGCTACACCTTC. Translated: CASSPRFRADYGYTF.

V usage is TRBV18 and J usage is TRBJ2-3, with 12 bases that match TRBD1. CDR1 KGHSH and CDR2 LQKENI come from the germline V gene. The CDR3 is made up of 17 amino acids. Trimming cost V 0 bases and J 4 bases; bases outside gene matches: 5. This CDR3 reads CASSPPGQGAQADTQYF. The DNA for the CDR3 is TGTGCCAGCTCACCACCGGGACAGGGGGCGCAGGCAGATACGCAGTATTTT.

This chain joins TRBV5-6 and TRBJ2-5; D not certain. The length of the CDR3 is 13 residues. Germline assignment: CDR1 SGHDT and CDR2 YYEEEE. Trimming removed 4 bases from V and 1 base from J, with 8 bases in between. CDR3 residues: CASSAPPQETQYF. The CDR3, as DNA: TGTGCCAGCAGCGCACCACCCCAAGAGACCCAGTACTTC. Filled out from reference TRBV5-6 and TRBJ2-5, the complete variable domain reads DAGVTQSPTHLIKTRGQQVTLRCSPKSGHDTVSWYQQALGQGPQFIFQYYEEEERQRGNFPDRFSGHQFPNYSSELNVNALLLGDSALYLCASSAPPQETQYFGPGTRLLVL.

The gene calls are TRBV4-1 and TRBJ1-2; TRBD1 might be the D (5 bases). Between the trimmed V and J ends, which lost 0 bases and 1 base, there was a span of 9 bases. Germline loops: CDR1 MGHRA, CDR2 YSYEKL. The CDR3 length is 15 residues. The CDR3 is CASSQDPQDNYGYTF. The CDR3 coding sequence is TGCGCCAGCAGCCAAGACCCACAGGATAACTATGGCTACACCTTC.

This chain uses TRBV30 with TRBJ1-2; TRBD1 matches 9 bases. Germline lookup yields CDR1 GTSNPN and CDR2 SVGIG (reference sequence). J gave up 2 bases and V 3 bases, and 1 base lay outside the gene matches. The CDR3 consists of 13 residues. The CDR3, as DNA: TGTGCCTGGAGGACAGGGGGAAACTATGGCTACACCTTC. Protein: CAWRTGGNYGYTF.

This clone was seen only once. V usage is TRBV13 and J usage is TRBJ2-7; 9 bases are a match to TRBD2. The germline V gene has CDR1 PRHDT and CDR2 FYEKMQ (reference sequence). With 0 bases clipped from V and 6 bases from J, the junction kept 6 bases outside the gene matches. The CDR3 loop spans 15 amino acids. The CDR3 coding sequence is TGTGCCAGCAGCTTAGGCCTAGCGGGGCGGGTCGAGCAGTACTTC. Protein: CASSLGLAGRVEQYF.

The rearrangement joins TRBV24-1 to TRBJ2-1; the match to TRBD2 covers 12 bases. Per the germline V gene, CDR1 is KGHDR and CDR2 is SFDVKD. CDR3 size: 17 residues. J gave up 4 bases and V 3 bases, and 6 bases lay outside the gene matches. The CDR3 nucleotides are TGTGCCACCAGTGATCTTGGACTAGCGGGGAAGTACAATGAGCAGTTCTTC. It translates to CATSDLGLAGKYNEQFF.

In nucleotides, the CDR3 is TGTGCCAGCAGTGACAGGGGGGGCATTAAGGAAAAACTGTTTTTT. Translation gives CASSDRGGIKEKLFF. The chain uses TRBV6-4 and TRBJ1-4, with a possible D match to TRBD1 (6 bases). This CDR3 contains 15 residues. Between the trimmed V and J ends, which lost 2 bases and 8 bases, there was a span of 15 bases. CDR1 and CDR2 from the germline V gene are MRHNA and SNTAGT.

The chain joins TRBV5-1 to TRBJ2-1; 9 bases are shared with TRBD1. The CDR3 loop spans 15 amino acids. The germline gives CDR1 SGHRS, CDR2 YFSETQ. J gave up 4 bases and V 3 bases, and 5 bases lay outside the gene matches. Here the CDR3 DNA reads TGCGCCAGCAGCTCCACAGGGGGCGAGTACAATGAGCAGTTCTTC. Protein product: CASSSTGGEYNEQFF.

The chain recombines TRBV10-3 with TRBJ2-2, with unresolved D. The V and J ends lost 6 bases and 5 bases respectively, with 13 bases between them. From germline, CDR1 is ENHRY and CDR2 SYGVKD. The CDR3 extends over 14 amino acids. This CDR3 reads CAIRTLDVTGELFF. CDR3 DNA sequence: TGTGCCATCAGAACGCTGGACGTTACCGGGGAGCTGTTTTTT.

The chain links TRBV6-5 to TRBJ1-4; a weak D match, TRBD1 (6 bases). V lost 0 bases to trimming and J lost 5 bases, with 10 bases between them. This CDR3 contains 15 residues. Per germline, CDR1 MNHEY and CDR2 SVGAGI. CDR3 bases: TGTGCCAGCAGTTACTCGGGGGGCTCCAATGAAAAACTGTTTTTT. This gives the protein CASSYSGGSNEKLFF.

This clone was detected a few times. The V call is TRBV7-3, the J call TRBJ1-6; perhaps TRBD1 as D (5 bases). This CDR3 has 14 residues. Deletions cut 0 bases from V and 5 bases from J, with 5 bases between. The germline CDR1 and CDR2 sequences are SGHTA and FQGTGA. The DNA for the CDR3 is TGTGCCAGCAGCTTAACAGGGGATAATTCACCCCTCCACTTT. Amino acid sequence: CASSLTGDNSPLHF. Complete variable domain (other parts from reference TRBV7-3 and TRBJ1-6): GAGVSQTPSNKVTEKGKYVELRCDPISGHTALYWYRQSLGQGPEFLIYFQGTGAADDSGLPNDRFFAVRPEGSVSTLKIQRTERGDSAVYLCASSLTGDNSPLHFGNGTRLTVT.

The rearrangement links TRBV5-1 to TRBJ2-3; 9 bases are a match to TRBD2. CDR3 size: 16 residues. After removal of 0 bases from V and 3 bases from J, the junction contained 5 bases not matched to a gene. In germline, CDR1 is SGHRS, CDR2 YFSETQ. In nucleotides, the CDR3 is TGCGCCAGCAGCTTGGGTAGCGGGGGTTTTACAGATACGCAGTATTTT. It specifies CASSLGSGGFTDTQYF.

This clone came up once. The genes are TRBV2 and TRBJ2-3; 8 bases are a match to TRBD2. Trimming took 5 bases from V and 1 from J; bases not matched to a gene: 5. CDR1 SNHLY and CDR2 FYNNEI come from the germline V gene. This CDR3 is 15 amino acids long. This CDR3 reads CASSLLRGGTDTQYF. The CDR3 nucleotides are TGTGCCAGCAGTCTCTTGCGGGGGGGCACAGATACGCAGTATTTT.

V gene TRBV24-1 combines with J gene TRBJ1-4; D is uncertain. Germline CDR1 is KGHDR and CDR2 is SFDVKD. The CDR3 is 12 amino acids. With 4 bases removed from V and 10 bases from J, the gap between germline ends came to 9 bases. The CDR3 region has the DNA TGTGCCACCAGTGAGAGGGATGGAAAACTGTTTTTT. Amino acids: CATSERDGKLFF.

This sequence joins TRBV21-1 and TRBJ2-3; the table's D call TRBD1 went unverified against the DNA. TRBV21-1 is classified as a pseudogene. The CDR3 has 17 amino acids. This chain's CDR3 is CASSKLWGRVFTDTQYF. CDR3 in DNA: TGTGCCAGCAGCAAGCTGTGGGGCAGGGTTTTCACAGATACGCAGTATTTT.

The rearrangement joins TRBV29-1 to TRBJ2-1, with 7 bases that match TRBD1. With 3 bases clipped from V and 2 bases from J, the junction kept 7 bases outside the gene matches. The CDR3 consists of 15 residues. From germline, CDR1 is SQVTM and CDR2 ANQGSEA. The CDR3 DNA follows: TGCAGCGTTGATCCGGACAGGAGCCCCTACAATGAGCAGTTCTTC. This encodes CSVDPDRSPYNEQFF.

J is TRBJ2-7 and V is TRBV5-1; 8 bases are a match to TRBD1. The germline gives CDR1 SGHRS, CDR2 YFSETQ. There are 14 residues in the CDR3. V dropped 3 bases and J dropped 2; count of bases not matched to a gene: 4. The CDR3 loop is CASSSGQGAYEQYF. The CDR3 DNA is TGCGCCAGCAGCTCCGGACAGGGAGCCTACGAGCAGTACTTC.

The chain carries TRBV6-1 and TRBJ2-2; D possibly corresponds to TRBD1 (6 bases). The germline gives CDR1 MNHNS, CDR2 SASEGT. With 3 bases removed from V and 1 base from J, the gap between germline ends came to 6 bases. The CDR3 runs to 14 residues. Written as DNA, the CDR3 is TGTGCCAGCAGTGACAGGGGGAACACCGGGGAGCTGTTTTTT. Protein product: CASSDRGNTGELFF.

The gene calls are TRBV28 and TRBJ1-5; D may be TRBD1 (5 bases). Deletions cut 5 bases from V and 1 base from J, with 6 bases between. The CDR3 has 13 residues. CDR1 is MDHEN, CDR2 SYDVKM, per germline. The CDR3 nucleotides read TGTGCCAGCAGTCGGGACAGCAATCAGCCCCAGCATTTT. It encodes CASSRDSNQPQHF.

This clone was counted once. This sequence joins TRBV29-1 and TRBJ1-1; 7 nucleotides line up with TRBD1. The germline V gene has CDR1 SQVTM and CDR2 ANQGSEA. The CDR3 is 14 amino acids. With 8 bases clipped from V and 1 base from J, the junction kept 10 bases outside the gene matches. The CDR3 protein is CSLRQGSTNTEAFF. The CDR3 nucleotides read TGCAGCCTTAGACAGGGAAGCACGAACACTGAAGCTTTCTTT.

This clone has a single count. The chain carries TRBV27 and TRBJ2-4; D is perhaps TRBD1 (5 bases). Germline assignment: CDR1 MNHEY and CDR2 SMNVEV (reference sequence). V was trimmed by 6 bases and J by 6 bases, leaving 18 bases between them. The length of the CDR3 is 15 residues. The chain's CDR3 is CASRSDRRSGNIQYF. As DNA, the CDR3 is TGTGCCAGCAGGAGTGACAGACGATCCGGAAACATTCAGTACTTC.

Written as DNA, the CDR3 is TGTGCCAGCAGCTTGCGGGTACTCCCGGGGAAAGAGACCCAGTACTTC. Residues: CASSLRVLPGKETQYF. The chain employs TRBV5-6 and TRBJ2-5; D possibly corresponds to TRBD2 (5 bases). Trimming stripped 1 base from V and 3 bases from J, with 16 bases between. The germline V gene has CDR1 SGHDT and CDR2 YYEEEE. The CDR3 totals 16 residues.

V and J are TRBV3-1 (or the pseudogene TRBV3-2) and TRBJ1-1; D unresolved. This CDR3 comprises 15 residues. Germline lookup yields CDR1 LGHDT and CDR2 YNNKEL (reference sequence). Trimming pared 0 bases from V and 0 bases from J, leaving 8 bases between. In nucleotides, the CDR3 is TGTGCCAGCAGCCAAGAGGGCATAATGAACACTGAAGCTTTCTTT. The encoded protein is CASSQEGIMNTEAFF.

The V gene is TRBV5-8, the J gene TRBJ1-2; 9 nucleotides line up with TRBD1. CDR1 and CDR2 from the germline V gene are SGHTS and YDEGEE. Losses at the gene ends were 1 base for V and 6 bases for J; bases not matched to a gene: 7. The CDR3 sequence is 15 residues long. The CDR3 here is CASSLKDRGFDGYTF. For the CDR3, the DNA is TGTGCCAGCAGCTTGAAGGACAGGGGATTCGATGGCTACACCTTC.

The chain employs TRBV19 and TRBJ2-7; D is possibly TRBD1 or TRBD2 (6 bases each). V was trimmed by 6 bases and J by 0 bases, leaving 18 bases between them. Germline V lookup: CDR1 LNHDA, CDR2 SQIVND (reference sequence). The CDR3 spans 16 residues. This chain's CDR3 is CASSPIDGGLSYEQYF. CDR3 in DNA: TGTGCCAGTAGCCCTATTGACGGGGGCCTCTCCTACGAGCAGTACTTC. Full variable domain (outside the CDR3, taken from reference TRBV19 and TRBJ2-7): DGGITQSPKYLFRKEGQNVTLSCEQNLNHDAMYWYRQDPGQGLRLIYYSQIVNDFQKGDIAEGYSVSREKKESFPLTVTSAQKNPTAFYLCASSPIDGGLSYEQYFGPGTRLTVT.

The V call is TRBV7-6, the J call TRBJ1-4; a possible D gene is TRBD1 (5 bases). Between the trimmed V and J ends, which lost 5 bases and 7 bases, there was a span of 20 bases. Germline CDR1 is SGHVS and CDR2 is FNYEAQ. This CDR3 comprises 16 residues. The CDR3 coding sequence is TGTGCCAGCAGCGTGTCGAACAGACGGGGGAGTGAAAAACTGTTTTTT. Its protein is CASSVSNRRGSEKLFF.

J is TRBJ1-1 and V is TRBV19, with D tentatively TRBD1 (5 bases). Germline CDR1 is LNHDA and CDR2 is SQIVND (reference sequence). This CDR3 has 15 amino acids. Trimming stripped 2 bases from V and 3 bases from J, with 13 bases between. The CDR3 loop reads CASSIPGGGYTEAFF. Here the CDR3 DNA reads TGTGCCAGTAGTATACCCGGGGGGGGTTACACTGAAGCTTTCTTT.

V and J are TRBV6-4 and TRBJ2-7; D uncertain. This CDR3 comprises 14 residues. Trimming took 6 bases from V and 0 from J, leaving 12 bases between them. Germline loops: CDR1 MRHNA, CDR2 SNTAGT. As DNA, the CDR3 is TGTGCCAGCAGCTTTAGGGTCGCCTCCTACGAGCAGTACGTC. It specifies CASSFRVASYEQYV.

This clone was detected once. The CDR3 reads CASSGTENYGYTF. The CDR3 region has the DNA TGTGCCAGCAGCGGGACAGAGAACTATGGCTACACCTTC. The chain employs TRBV9 and TRBJ1-2; a possible D gene is TRBD1 (6 bases). V was pared by 3 bases and J by 2 bases, with 8 bases between. The CDR3 extends over 13 amino acids. Per the germline V gene, CDR1 is SGDLS and CDR2 is YYNGEE.

This clone appeared once. V and J are TRBV18 and TRBJ1-5, with unresolved D. The CDR3 has 13 amino acids. V gave up 3 bases and J gave up 9 bases, with 12 bases separating them. Per the germline V gene, CDR1 is KGHSH and CDR2 is LQKENI. The CDR3 nucleotides read TGTGCCAGCTCACCGGGGATTGATGGGCCCCAGCATTTT. Translated, it gives CASSPGIDGPQHF.